These T cell receptor beta chains were read from a single sample in a study of PD-1 blockade in classical Hodgkin lymphoma. The repertoire was sequenced with immunoSEQ multiplex PCR; TCRdb's copy has only in-frame clones and lacks some. Of some 23,000 clones detected, more than 60% appear once; the ten largest clones hold roughly 8%. Sample: peripheral blood mononuclear cells (PBMCs), taken before the second cycle of nivolumab. Every receptor here comes from a human donor with classical Hodgkin lymphoma. CDR3s include the opening cysteine and the closing phenylalanine or tryptophan. A D gene is named only where the DNA matches it firmly. Some rows have no size entry. The others give once, few or many, or a class for an expanded clone.

J gene	clone size	D gene	V gene	CDR3 DNA	CDR3 protein
TRBJ2-1	NA	TRBD1	TRBV29-1	TGCAGCGTCCCAACCTCGACAGGGAAGGGAAATGAGCAGTTCTTC	CSVPTSTGKGNEQFF
TRBJ2-1	NA	TRBD2	TRBV30	TGTGCCTGGAGTCGTCCGGGACTAGGGGTTGTGGATGAGCAGTTCTTC	CAWSRPGLGVVDEQFF
TRBJ1-4	NA	NA	TRBV6-5	TGTGCCAGCAGTTGGACAGCCTCTAATGAAAAACTGTTTTTT	CASSWTASNEKLFF
TRBJ2-1	NA	NA	TRBV29-1	TGCAGCGCTGGGGGCCTGAGCTCCTACAATGAGCAGTTCTTC	CSAGGLSSYNEQFF
TRBJ2-7	NA	TRBD2	TRBV27	TGTGCCAGCAGTTTGTCTAGCGGGAGGGCCCGGGAGCAGTACTTC	CASSLSSGRAREQYF
TRBJ2-1	NA	TRBD2	TRBV20-1	TGCAGTGCCTCGGGGGGAGATGAGCAGTTCTTC	CSASGGDEQFF
TRBJ2-7	NA	TRBD1	TRBV29-1	TGCAGCGTCGGAAGAACAGGGGAAAGGTGGGGCGAGCAGTACTTC	CSVGRTGERWGEQYF
TRBJ1-3	once	NA	TRBV5-8	TGTGCCAGCAGGCGCGTAGATCCTGGAAACACCATATATTTT	CASRRVDPGNTIYF
TRBJ2-3	NA	NA	TRBV5-1	TGCGCCAGCAGCTTGGACGGGACAGATACGCAGTATTTT	CASSLDGTDTQYF
TRBJ2-5	NA	NA	TRBV4-1	TGCGCCAGCAGCCCTCGTCAAGGCAGCCAAGAGACCCAGTACTTC	CASSPRQGSQETQYF
TRBJ1-3	NA	NA	TRBV13	TGTGCCAGCAGCACCCTTCCCGGGCCCTCTGGAAACACCATATATTTT	CASSTLPGPSGNTIYF
TRBJ1-4	NA	NA	TRBV11-3	TGTGCCAGCAGCTTAGTGACAGGACTTGATGAAAAACTGTTTTTT	CASSLVTGLDEKLFF
TRBJ1-1	NA	NA	TRBV19	TGTGCCAGACCTTACAGGGACTCTGAAGCTTTCTTT	CARPYRDSEAFF
TRBJ2-7	NA	TRBD1	TRBV5-1	TGCGCCAGCAGCTTGGCCTCGGGGACAGGGATTGGCGAGCAGTACTTC	CASSLASGTGIGEQYF
TRBJ2-7	NA	TRBD2	TRBV7-2	TGTGCCAGCAGCGCGACCGGGACTAACCCTCAAGGGCAGTACTTC	CASSATGTNPQGQYF
TRBJ1-2	few	NA	TRBV4-3	TGCGCCAGCAGCGCGGACCCATTAGCTAACTATGGCTACACCTTC	CASSADPLANYGYTF
TRBJ1-6	NA	TRBD1	TRBV5-1	TGCGCCAGCAACACCGGGACAGGCTATAATTCACCCCTCCACTTT	CASNTGTGYNSPLHF
TRBJ1-2	NA	NA	TRBV7-9	TGTGCCAGCAGCTCCGTCACGGGCAGCCTCACCTATGGCTACACCTTC	CASSSVTGSLTYGYTF
TRBJ2-1	NA	NA	TRBV5-8	TGTGCCAGCAGCTTTCGAAGGGAGCAGTTCTTC	CASSFRREQFF
TRBJ2-1	NA	NA	TRBV7-6	TGTGCCAGCAGACTAGCATTCGGCAATGAGCAGTTCTTC	CASRLAFGNEQFF
TRBJ1-5	NA	NA	TRBV6-1	TGTGCCAGCAGCCGGACGTTAGATCAGCCCCAGCATTTT	CASSRTLDQPQHF
TRBJ2-5	NA	NA	TRBV6-5	TGTGCCAGCAGTTACTCGATGTTGTACCAAGAGACCCAGTACTTC	CASSYSMLYQETQYF
TRBJ2-1	NA	TRBD2	TRBV14	TGTGCCAGCAGCCCCCATAGCGGGAGGGTCTACAATGAGCAGTTCTTC	CASSPHSGRVYNEQFF
TRBJ2-5	NA	NA	TRBV29-1	TGCAGCGTAGAACGCAGCAAGGGGACCCAGTACTTC	CSVERSKGTQYF
TRBJ2-1	NA	TRBD2	TRBV11-3	TGTGCCAGCAGCTTAGAAGGGACTACTTACAATGAGCAGTTCTTC	CASSLEGTTYNEQFF
TRBJ1-6	NA	NA	TRBV30	TGTGCCTGGAGTGTCCCGGACATTGTATACTCACCCCTCCACTTT	CAWSVPDIVYSPLHF
TRBJ2-7	NA	TRBD1	TRBV4-1	TGCGCCAGCAGCCATGACAGGGTGGGGTCCTACGAGCAGTACTTC	CASSHDRVGSYEQYF
TRBJ1-2	NA	NA	TRBV7-9	TGTGCCAGCAGCTTATCAGCTGTTGCGACGGCTGGCTACACCTTC	CASSLSAVATAGYTF
TRBJ2-3	NA	NA	TRBV6-5	TGTGCCAGCAGTTACACTCGTTCTAGCACAGATACGCAGTATTTT	CASSYTRSSTDTQYF
TRBJ1-1	NA	NA	TRBV29-1	TGCAGCGTCGGGACCCTCGGAAGTGAAGCTTTCTTT	CSVGTLGSEAFF
TRBJ1-4	NA	NA	TRBV6-5	TGTGCCAGCAGTTCCGGCTCCCATGGGGATGAAAAACTGTTTTTT	CASSSGSHGDEKLFF
TRBJ1-4	NA	NA	TRBV20-1	TGCAGTGCTCTTAAAGGAAAACTGTTTTTT	CSALKGKLFF
TRBJ2-7	NA	TRBD2	TRBV28	TGTGCCACCAGGGCGGGGAGGGGAGAGCAGTACTTC	CATRAGRGEQYF
TRBJ1-4	NA	TRBD1	TRBV7-2	TGTGCCAGCAGCTTAGGGCTCACAGGGGCCGAAAAACTGTTTTTT	CASSLGLTGAEKLFF
TRBJ2-7	NA	NA	TRBV28	TGTGCCAGCAGTTTGGGAGGCGAGCAGTACTTC	CASSLGGEQYF
TRBJ1-5	NA	NA	TRBV28	TGTGCCAGCAGTGGACCCCATGTAGGCAATCAGCCCCAGCATTTT	CASSGPHVGNQPQHF
TRBJ2-3	NA	NA	TRBV29-1	TGCAGCGTTGTAAAAGCATCGAGCACAGATACGCAGTATTTT	CSVVKASSTDTQYF
TRBJ2-5	NA	NA	TRBV6-6	TGTGCCAGCAGCCCTTTGAGGGAGACCCAGTACTTC	CASSPLRETQYF
TRBJ2-2	NA	NA	TRBV7-2	TGTGCCAGCAGCCTTCAAATTGCTAGTACCGGGGAGCTGTTTTTT	CASSLQIASTGELFF
TRBJ2-2	NA	NA	TRBV11-2	TGTGCCACCCTTAGGAATTCCCCCACCGGGGAGCTGTTTTTT	CATLRNSPTGELFF
TRBJ2-1	NA	NA	TRBV28	TGTGCCAGCAGCTTGCAGGGCAATGAGCAGTTCTTC	CASSLQGNEQFF
TRBJ2-3	few	TRBD1	TRBV7-9	TGTGCCAGCAGCCGGGACAGGTACACAGATACGCAGTATTTT	CASSRDRYTDTQYF
TRBJ2-1	NA	TRBD1	TRBV15	TGTGCCACCAGCAGGCCGGGGACAGGAGTTAATGAGCAGTTCTTC	CATSRPGTGVNEQFF
TRBJ1-4	NA	NA	TRBV5-8	TGTGCCAGCAGCTTGGATTATAGCTCTAATGAAAAACTGTTTTTT	CASSLDYSSNEKLFF
TRBJ1-2	NA	NA	TRBV11-2	TGTGCCAGCAGCCCCCTCCCTAAACTCGTTCACTATGGCTACACCTTC	CASSPLPKLVHYGYTF